Each of the 29 T cell receptor beta chains below was sequenced from the same sample in a study of T cell repertoires in aging, cancer and after chemotherapy. TCR beta rearrangements were amplified from peripheral blood genomic DNA. Multiplex touch-down PCR with TRB-A/B primers amplified rearranged V-D-J TRB sequences. One entry per CDR3 protein, called by TCRdb with MiXCR from the multiplex PCR reads. The repertoire has 15,000 or so distinct CDR3 sequences, around 20% of them found once; the top ten carry more than 5%. Material for sequencing was blood. The receptors were gathered from a human donor in good health.

This clonotype is medium-sized in the sample. J is TRBJ2-1 and V is TRBV20-1; no definite D call. The CDR3 is 12 residues long. Between the trimmed V and J ends, which lost 4 bases and 6 bases, there was a span of 10 bases. CDR1 is DFQATT, CDR2 SNEGSKA, per germline (reference sequence). CDR3 amino acids: CSAIGTRNEQFF. The CDR3 DNA follows: TGCAGTGCTATCGGAACGCGCAATGAGCAGTTCTTC.

By share, this clonotype ranks as medium-sized. The chain is built from TRBV30 and TRBJ1-1; perhaps TRBD1 as D (6 bases). Germline CDR1 reads GTSNPN; CDR2 reads SVGIG (reference sequence). V dropped 0 bases and J dropped 10 bases, with 18 bases sitting between them. CDR3 length: 14 amino acids. The CDR3 nucleotides read TGTGCCTGGAGTGTAGAGGGCAGGGCGGGGGCAGCTTTCTTT. It specifies CAWSVEGRAGAAFF.

V is TRBV2 and J is TRBJ1-3; D remains ambiguous. This CDR3 comprises 15 residues. The V end was cut by 2 bases, the J end by 0 bases, with 8 bases between. CDR1 is SNHLY and CDR2 is FYNNEI in the germline V gene. Written as DNA, the CDR3 is TGTGCCAGCAGTGAAATGGGCATCTCTGGAAACACCATATATTTT. This translates into CASSEMGISGNTIYF.

This sequence joins TRBV4-1 and TRBJ1-5; 8 bases map to TRBD1. The germline CDR1 and CDR2 sequences are MGHRA and YSYEKL. CDR3 length: 13 amino acids. J lost 8 bases, V lost 4 bases, and 4 bases had no gene match. The CDR3 nucleotides read TGCGCCAGCAGCCGCCCGACAGGGGAGCCCCAGCATTTT. Its protein is CASSRPTGEPQHF.

This clonotype was seen a handful of times. This chain links TRBV20-1 with TRBJ1-4; D is possibly TRBD1 (5 bases). Trimming stripped 3 bases from V and 6 bases from J, with 8 bases between. The CDR3 covers 12 residues. CDR1 and CDR2 (germline): DFQATT, SNEGSKA (reference sequence). The CDR3 region is CSASRQYEKLFF. The DNA for the CDR3 is TGCAGTGCTAGTCGACAGTATGAAAAACTGTTTTTT.

The gene calls are TRBV5-8 and TRBJ1-4; the D gene is possibly TRBD1 (6 bases). Per the germline V gene, CDR1 is SGHTS and CDR2 is YDEGEE. This CDR3 comprises 15 residues. V was cut by 4 bases and J by 8 bases, with 18 bases left in between. The CDR3 sequence: CASSLGASPGEKLFF. The CDR3 nucleotides read TGTGCCAGCAGCCTGGGGGCCAGCCCGGGGGAAAAACTGTTTTTT.

The J gene is TRBJ2-1, the V gene TRBV5-1; 14 positions match TRBD2. The CDR3 runs to 17 residues. V trimming: 2 bases; J trimming: 4 bases; junction bases outside the gene matches: 5. Germline V gene lookup returns CDR1 SGHRS and CDR2 YFSETQ. The CDR3 is CASSFGLAGGAYNEQFF. CDR3 nucleotide sequence: TGCGCCAGCAGCTTTGGACTAGCGGGGGGCGCGTACAATGAGCAGTTCTTC. Full variable domain (missing parts from reference TRBV5-1 and TRBJ2-1): KAGVTQTPRYLIKTRGQQVTLSCSPISGHRSVSWYQQTPGQGLQFLFEYFSETQRNKGNFPGRFSGRQFSNSRSEMNVSTLELGDSALYLCASSFGLAGGAYNEQFFGPGTRLTVL.

This clonotype turned up a few times. This chain uses TRBV5-6 with TRBJ2-2; possible D gene TRBD2, 5 bases. V was clipped by 4 bases and J by 3 bases, with 13 bases between them. This CDR3 is 15 amino acids long. Germline V gene sequence: CDR1 SGHDT, CDR2 YYEEEE. CDR3: CASSVGLLDTGELFF. In DNA form, the CDR3 reads TGTGCCAGCAGCGTAGGACTCTTGGACACCGGGGAGCTGTTTTTT.

The chain combines TRBV7-2 with TRBJ2-5; possible D gene TRBD2, 5 bases. This CDR3 comprises 13 residues. V shed 7 bases and J shed 3 bases, with 12 bases lying between them. Germline V gene sequence: CDR1 SGHTA, CDR2 FQGNSA. This CDR3 is CASNLSVEETQYF. The CDR3, as DNA: TGTGCCAGCAACCTTAGCGTGGAAGAGACCCAGTACTTC.

This clonotype was recorded a few times. This chain joins TRBV6-2 or TRBV6-3 and TRBJ1-2; maybe TRBD1 (6 bases). The CDR3 has 13 amino acids. Per the germline V gene, CDR1 is MNHEY and CDR2 is SVGEGT. V shed 0 bases and J shed 9 bases, with 11 bases lying between them. CDR3 sequence: CASSYSTGGSYTF. The CDR3 region has the DNA TGTGCCAGCAGTTACTCGACAGGAGGGAGCTACACCTTC.

The table lists this clonotype with a few counts. The rearrangement links TRBV24-1 to TRBJ2-1; 7 positions agree with TRBD1. Trimming cost V 7 bases and J 3 bases; bases outside gene matches: 2. This CDR3 has 13 residues. Germline loops: CDR1 KGHDR, CDR2 SFDVKD. As DNA, the CDR3 is TGTGCCACCAGCTCAGGGGGCTACAATGAGCAGTTCTTC. This encodes CATSSGGYNEQFF.

This clonotype is labeled as medium-sized. The chain uses TRBV7-2 and TRBJ2-2; D unclear. From germline, CDR1 is SGHTA and CDR2 FQGNSA. CDR3 length: 13 residues. V was trimmed by 1 base and J by 9 bases, leaving 9 bases between them. CDR3 nucleotide sequence: TGTGCCAGCAGCTTAGAACCTTCACGGGAGCTGTTTTTT. Translating it yields CASSLEPSRELFF.

The rearrangement links TRBV6-4 to TRBJ2-3; the match to TRBD2 covers 10 bases. With V trimmed by 8 bases and J by 1 base, 6 bases remained unmatched. The CDR3 totals 15 residues. Germline CDR1 is MRHNA and CDR2 is SNTAGT. The CDR3 loop is CASGASGGGTDTQYF. The CDR3 DNA reads as TGTGCCAGCGGTGCGAGCGGGGGGGGCACAGATACGCAGTATTTT.

The sample holds a few counts of this clonotype. The CDR3 spells CASRLPGQGTFF. In nucleotides, the CDR3 is TGTGCCAGCAGATTACCGGGACAGGGAACTTTCTTT. The V gene is TRBV6-5, the J gene TRBJ1-1, with 9 bases fitting TRBD1. Germline V gene lookup returns CDR1 MNHEY and CDR2 SVGAGI. Trimming removed 6 bases from V and 12 bases from J; junction bases left unmatched: 8. The CDR3 sequence is 12 residues long.

For the CDR3, the DNA is TGCGCCAGCACGGCTAGCGGGGGGGGCTCCTACAATGAGCAGTTCTTC. Residues: CASTASGGGSYNEQFF. The chain uses TRBV5-1 and TRBJ2-1; TRBD2 aligns across 12 bases. Germline trimming cut 6 bases from V and 0 bases from J; bases unmatched to any gene: 4. The V gene's germline CDR1 is SGHRS and CDR2 YFSETQ. The CDR3 sequence is 16 residues long.

This clonotype qualifies as medium-sized (0.01 to 0.1%). V is TRBV19 and J is TRBJ2-7, with 7 nucleotides matching TRBD2. The germline V gene encodes CDR1 LNHDA and CDR2 SQIVND (reference sequence). CDR3 size: 15 residues. With 3 bases clipped from V and 2 bases from J, the junction kept 7 bases outside the gene matches. This chain's CDR3 is CASSMLPSGTYEQYF. CDR3 nucleotides: TGTGCCAGTAGTATGCTCCCTAGCGGAACCTACGAGCAGTACTTC.

In this sample, this clonotype is medium-sized. This chain joins TRBV6-5 and TRBJ1-2, with a possible D match to TRBD1 (5 bases). V dropped 4 bases and J dropped 2 bases, with 11 bases sitting between them. The germline gives CDR1 MNHEY, CDR2 SVGAGI. CDR3 length: 14 amino acids. DNA for the CDR3: TGTGCCAGCAGTTTATACAGGACCAACTATGGCTACACCTTC. Translated, it gives CASSLYRTNYGYTF.

This clonotype is medium-sized within its sample. The chain recombines TRBV19 with TRBJ2-1; no clear D gene. CDR1 and CDR2 from the germline V gene are LNHDA and SQIVND (reference sequence). There are 14 residues in the CDR3. The V end was cut by 3 bases, the J end by 5 bases, with 11 bases between. The CDR3 reads CASSMFADDNEQFF. The CDR3, as DNA: TGTGCCAGTAGTATGTTTGCTGACGACAATGAGCAGTTCTTC.

This clonotype has only a few counts. The chain links TRBV5-1 to TRBJ1-2, with 9 bases matching TRBD1. Looked up from germline, CDR1 is SGHRS and CDR2 is YFSETQ. Trimming took 5 bases from V and 8 from J; bases not matched to a gene: 13. This CDR3 contains 15 residues. Here the CDR3 DNA reads TGCGCCAGCAGTTACCCCGGCACAGGGGGCAGCGGCTACACCTTC. Its translation: CASSYPGTGGSGYTF.

The chain employs TRBV12-3 or TRBV12-4 and TRBJ1-1, with TRBD1 matching over 7 bases. The CDR3 sequence is 17 residues long. V lost 0 bases and J lost 2; bases outside the gene matches: 9. For the CDR3, the DNA is TGTGCCAGCAGTTTAGCGGGGGTCAGGGGGGGAAACACTGAAGCTTTCTTT. This gives the protein CASSLAGVRGGNTEAFF.

This clonotype was found many times. This chain connects TRBV6-5 to TRBJ2-6; 8 bases align to TRBD1. V was pared by 6 bases and J by 0 bases, with 7 bases of the junction left unmatched. There are 17 residues in the CDR3. Germline V gene sequence: CDR1 MNHEY, CDR2 SVGAGI. The CDR3 bases are TGTGCCAGCAGCACCCTTACAGGGGGCTCTGGGGCCAACGTCCTGACTTTC. It encodes CASSTLTGGSGANVLTF.

A remark on this clonotype: A junction end diverges from the germline sequence, so it may reflect a read error. V usage is TRBV4-3 and J usage is TRBJ1-2, with 9 positions matching TRBD1. CDR3 size: 16 residues. Germline CDR1 and CDR2: LGHNA and YSLEER. CDR3 sequence reads: CASSRDPGQGKGGYTF. The CDR3 nucleotides are TGTGCCAGCAGCCGAGACCCGGGACAGGGAAAGGGTGGCTACACCTTC.

The chain recombines TRBV25-1 with TRBJ2-7; 7 bases align to TRBD1. J lost 2 bases, V lost 5 bases, and 3 bases had no gene match. The CDR3 length is 13 residues. Germline lookup yields CDR1 MGHDK and CDR2 SYGVNS. The CDR3 here is CASSQTGAYEQYF. The DNA for the CDR3 is TGTGCCAGCAGTCAAACAGGGGCCTACGAGCAGTACTTC.

A few counts support this clonotype. The chain joins TRBV6-1 to TRBJ2-3; 9 bases fit TRBD1. The CDR3 loop spans 14 amino acids. The germline V gene encodes CDR1 MNHNS and CDR2 SASEGT. V lost 8 bases to trimming and J lost 6 bases; unmatched junction nucleotides: 9. This chain's CDR3 is CASGDGQGTDTQYF. The CDR3 nucleotides read TGTGCCAGCGGGGACGGACAGGGGACCGATACGCAGTATTTT.

This clonotype occurred a few times. This chain connects TRBV10-3 to TRBJ2-7, with 13 bases fitting TRBD2. Germline assignment: CDR1 ENHRY and CDR2 SYGVKD. Trimming took 7 bases from V and 1 from J; bases not matched to a gene: 7. CDR3 length: 16 residues. This CDR3 reads CAIKDGTSGASYEQYF. The CDR3 DNA sequence: TGTGCCATCAAAGACGGGACTAGCGGGGCTTCCTACGAGCAGTACTTC.

This clonotype was seen at least ten times. The chain links TRBV27 to TRBJ2-7; the D gene is possibly TRBD2 (6 bases). The CDR3 contains 16 residues. Trimming took off 0 bases at V and 6 bases at J, with 18 bases between the two ends. Germline-derived CDR1 and CDR2 are MNHEY and SMNVEV (reference sequence). The CDR3: CASSLSKIAASPEQYF. CDR3 coding DNA: TGTGCCAGCAGTTTATCGAAGATAGCGGCCTCCCCCGAGCAGTACTTC.

This clonotype was counted between two and nine times. The junction and the germline gene differ at one end; a read error may be behind it. This chain joins TRBV4-2 and TRBJ1-2; TRBD1 is a possible D gene (5 bases). This CDR3 contains 15 residues. Germline assignment: CDR1 LGHNA and CDR2 YNFKEQ. CDR3 in amino acids: CASTQRGRVLYGYTF. The CDR3 region has the DNA TGTGCCAGCACCCAAAGGGGCCGGGTACTTTATGGCTACACCTTC.

By proportion, this clonotype is medium-sized. The chain is built from TRBV7-2 and TRBJ2-7; 11 bases align to TRBD2. V trimming: 4 bases; J trimming: 4 bases; junction bases outside the gene matches: 6. The CDR3 covers 15 residues. CDR1 is SGHTA and CDR2 is FQGNSA in the germline V gene. This chain's CDR3 is CASSYSGGALYEQYF. CDR3 DNA sequence: TGTGCCAGCAGCTATAGCGGGGGGGCCTTGTACGAGCAGTACTTC.

The chain employs TRBV7-9 and TRBJ2-5; possibly TRBD1 or TRBD2 for D (7 bases each). This CDR3 region has 15 residues. Germline V gene sequence: CDR1 SEHNR, CDR2 FQNEAQ (reference sequence). Trimming shortened V by 5 bases and J by 5 bases, and 18 bases separated the two germline ends. CDR3 nucleotide sequence: TGTGCCAGCAGCCCACCAGGGGGGGCTTCGGAGACCCAGTACTTC. This sequence encodes CASSPPGGASETQYF.